The 26 T cell receptor beta chains presented below share a single source sample, sequenced in a study of control samples from healthy donors and cancer patients. TCRdb keeps only in-frame clones here, not all; method: immunoSEQ multiplex PCR. The profile covers 130,000 or so clones, with roughly 92% appearing a single time and about 5.5% taken by the ten largest. Sequencing was performed on blood. The source is a man aged 18 to 30 in good health.

The rearrangement uses TRBV4-1 and TRBJ1-1; D is possibly TRBD1 (6 bases). This CDR3 is 14 amino acids long. The germline CDR1 and CDR2 sequences are MGHRA and YSYEKL. V was cut by 4 bases and J by 3 bases, with 12 bases left in between. The CDR3 sequence: CASSRRGRDTEAFF. CDR3 in DNA: TGCGCCAGCAGCCGAAGGGGGAGGGACACTGAAGCTTTCTTT.

The V call is TRBV5-5, the J call TRBJ1-6; no clear D gene. CDR3 size: 15 residues. Germline V CDR1 and CDR2: SGHKS, YYEKEE (reference sequence). V was pared by 0 bases and J by 0 bases, with 4 bases between. The DNA for the CDR3 is TGTGCCAGCAGCTTGGAGGGCTCCTATAATTCACCCCTCCACTTT. Translation: CASSLEGSYNSPLHF.

The CDR3 sequence is CASRGTSGRSGQYF. In nucleotides, the CDR3 is TGTGCCAGCAGGGGGACTAGCGGGCGGTCAGGCCAGTACTTC. The chain has TRBV6-5 and TRBJ2-5, with TRBD2 matching over 12 bases. Germline lookup yields CDR1 MNHEY and CDR2 SVGAGI. J lost 10 bases, V lost 6 bases, and 9 bases had no gene match. The CDR3 totals 14 residues.

This rearrangement joins TRBV25-1 to TRBJ1-5; 10 bases map to TRBD1. Germline V gene lookup returns CDR1 MGHDK and CDR2 SYGVNS. The CDR3 has 14 residues. After removal of 6 bases from V and 4 bases from J, the junction contained 3 bases not matched to a gene. The CDR3 loop reads CASRGTGVNQPQHF. The CDR3 DNA reads as TGTGCCAGCAGGGGGACAGGGGTTAATCAGCCCCAGCATTTT.

The rearrangement uses TRBV6-5 and TRBJ2-2, with D hard to call. This CDR3 is built from 14 residues. V was trimmed by 7 bases and J by 4 bases, leaving 13 bases between them. The germline V gene has CDR1 MNHEY and CDR2 SVGAGI. The CDR3 DNA reads TGTGCCAGCATCGGAAGACCATCCACCGGGGAGCTGTTTTTT. Its protein product is CASIGRPSTGELFF.

The genes are TRBV6-5 and TRBJ2-1; 12 bases are shared with TRBD2. The CDR3 is made up of 15 amino acids. After removal of 4 bases from V and 7 bases from J, the junction contained 5 bases not matched to a gene. Germline V gene sequence: CDR1 MNHEY, CDR2 SVGAGI. As DNA, the CDR3 is TGTGCCAGCAGTTTGCCTAGCGGGGGGGCGAATGAGCAGTTCTTC. Translation gives CASSLPSGGANEQFF.

The rearrangement uses TRBV3-1 (or the pseudogene TRBV3-2) and TRBJ1-3, with D uncertain. This CDR3 is 12 amino acids long. V dropped 5 bases and J dropped 3 bases, with 5 bases sitting between them. Germline V gives CDR1 LGHDT, CDR2 YNNKEL (reference sequence). CDR3 coding DNA: TGTGCCAGCAGCTCCGGTGGAAACACCATATATTTT. Encoded protein: CASSSGGNTIYF.

The rearrangement joins TRBV2 to TRBJ2-1, with a possible D match to TRBD2 (5 bases). V dropped 3 bases and J dropped 14 bases, with 14 bases sitting between them. Germline V gene data show CDR1 as SNHLY and CDR2 as FYNNEI. CDR3 size: 12 residues. Here the CDR3 reads CASSESGMEEFF. For the CDR3, the DNA is TGTGCCAGCAGTGAGTCCGGGATGGAGGAGTTCTTC. The full variable domain, completed using reference TRBV2 and TRBJ2-1, is EPEVTQTPSHQVTQMGQEVILRCVPISNHLYFYWYRQILGQKVEFLVSFYNNEISEKSEIFDDQFSVERPDGSNFTLKIRSTKLEDSAMYFCASSESGMEEFFGPGTRLTVL.

The chain uses TRBV6-1 and TRBJ2-7; 7 bases align to TRBD1. The CDR3 is 15 amino acids. Germline V CDR1 and CDR2: MNHNS, SASEGT. The V segment lost 2 bases and the J segment 2 bases; nucleotides outside the gene matches: 6. CDR3 protein: CASSEFAGTAYEQYF. Here the CDR3 DNA reads TGTGCCAGCAGTGAATTTGCTGGGACAGCCTACGAGCAGTACTTC.

The chain's CDR3 is CASSDIPGQGTDTQYF. In DNA, the CDR3 is TGTGCCAGCAGTGATATCCCGGGACAGGGAACAGATACGCAGTATTTT. The V call is TRBV6-1, the J call TRBJ2-3; 9 nucleotides line up with TRBD1. Germline CDR1 is MNHNS and CDR2 is SASEGT. V trimming: 3 bases; J trimming: 3 bases; junction bases outside the gene matches: 7. The CDR3 runs 16 residues.

V and J are TRBV6-5 and TRBJ1-4; D possibly corresponds to TRBD1 (5 bases). The V end lost 7 bases, the J end lost 10 bases, and 16 bases lay between the germline ends. The length of the CDR3 is 13 residues. The germline CDR1 and CDR2 sequences are MNHEY and SVGAGI. CDR3 loop: CASTPGRAGKLFF. DNA of the CDR3: TGTGCCAGCACCCCCGGCAGGGCTGGAAAACTGTTTTTT.

The rearrangement uses TRBV5-5 and TRBJ1-1, with TRBD1 as a possible D gene (6 bases). The CDR3 is 14 amino acids. V gave up 5 bases and J gave up 4 bases, with 15 bases separating them. Germline-derived CDR1 and CDR2 are SGHKS and YYEKEE (reference sequence). CDR3: CASSRDRRVTEAFF. The CDR3 DNA is TGTGCCAGCAGTCGTGACAGGAGGGTCACTGAAGCTTTCTTT.

The chain couples TRBV3-1 (or the pseudogene TRBV3-2) to TRBJ2-1; 10 bases map to TRBD1. The CDR3 consists of 14 residues. The J segment lost 8 bases and the V segment lost 11 bases, leaving 12 bases of the junction unmatched. The germline V gene encodes CDR1 LGHDT and CDR2 YNNKEL (reference sequence). CDR3 sequence: CASKTGTGVHEQFF. DNA for the CDR3: TGTGCCTCAAAAACCGGGACAGGGGTCCATGAGCAGTTCTTC.

This clone was counted a single time. The chain is built from TRBV5-4 and TRBJ1-2; no clear D gene. CDR3 size: 15 residues. V gave up 0 bases and J gave up 8 bases, with 17 bases separating them. Looked up from germline, CDR1 is SGHNT and CDR2 is YYREEE (reference sequence). CDR3 nucleotide sequence: TGTGCCAGCAGCTTGGAGTTCGGTGGATCGGAAGGCTACACCTTC. Translation: CASSLEFGGSEGYTF.

This clone was counted a single time. The V call is TRBV9, the J call TRBJ1-2; D not resolved. This CDR3 comprises 12 residues. The V gene's germline CDR1 is SGDLS and CDR2 YYNGEE. With 4 bases removed from V and 8 bases from J, the gap between germline ends came to 12 bases. The CDR3 protein is CASSQDLGGYTF. CDR3 in DNA: TGTGCCAGCAGCCAGGACCTGGGCGGCTACACCTTC.

The chain combines TRBV24-1 with TRBJ1-5; weak D call: TRBD1 (5 bases). This CDR3 is built from 13 residues. CDR1 and CDR2 from the germline V gene are KGHDR and SFDVKD. Trimming took 6 bases from V and 9 from J, leaving 14 bases between them. CDR3 sequence reads: CATSQGAGRPQHF. The DNA for the CDR3 is TGTGCCACCAGTCAAGGGGCGGGCCGGCCCCAGCATTTT.

This sequence joins TRBV6-1 and TRBJ1-1; D remains unclear. The length of the CDR3 is 17 residues. CDR1 MNHNS and CDR2 SASEGT come from the germline V gene. Trimming stripped 2 bases from V and 0 bases from J, with 16 bases between. The CDR3 loop reads CASSEYVGPGMNTEAFF. The CDR3 region has the DNA TGTGCCAGCAGTGAATATGTTGGACCGGGGATGAACACTGAAGCTTTCTTT.

This chain uses TRBV29-1 with TRBJ2-5; D not resolved. Trimming removed 8 bases at V and 0 bases at J, with 10 bases between. The germline V gene has CDR1 SQVTM and CDR2 ANQGSEA. This CDR3 comprises 12 residues. CDR3 region: CSTSVNQETQYF. CDR3 nucleotide sequence: TGCAGCACGTCGGTGAACCAAGAGACCCAGTACTTC.

V gene TRBV10-3 combines with J gene TRBJ2-2, with TRBD1 identical over 10 bases. Germline trimming cut 3 bases from V and 5 bases from J; bases unmatched to any gene: 15. The length of the CDR3 is 19 residues. Germline values: CDR1 ENHRY, CDR2 SYGVKD. In DNA form, the CDR3 reads TGTGCCATCAGTGACCCTAATTCCCCGGGACAGGGGTTGACCGGGGAGCTGTTTTTT. Translating gives CAISDPNSPGQGLTGELFF.

CDR3 in amino acids: CAIKPGQGGEKLFF. CDR3 nucleotide sequence: TGTGCCATCAAGCCGGGACAGGGGGGTGAAAAACTGTTTTTT. V and J are TRBV10-3 and TRBJ1-4; 11 nucleotides agree with TRBD1. V lost 7 bases to trimming and J lost 7 bases; unmatched junction nucleotides: 5. From germline, CDR1 is ENHRY and CDR2 SYGVKD. The CDR3 length is 14 residues.

The chain uses TRBV29-1 and TRBJ2-1; no firm D call. Germline V CDR1 and CDR2: SQVTM, ANQGSEA. This CDR3 comprises 16 residues. Trimming cost V 3 bases and J 0 bases, with 15 bases left between them. CDR3: CSVEVARASSYNEQFF. DNA of the CDR3: TGCAGCGTTGAGGTGGCCCGGGCTAGCTCCTACAATGAGCAGTTCTTC.

The V gene is TRBV27, the J gene TRBJ1-2; perhaps TRBD1 as D (5 bases). The V end lost 6 bases, the J end lost 4 bases, and 21 bases lay between the germline ends. This CDR3 has 16 residues. The germline gives CDR1 MNHEY, CDR2 SMNVEV (reference sequence). CDR3 amino acids: CASSPSGGAYSYGYTF. CDR3 nucleotides: TGTGCCAGCAGCCCCAGTGGAGGGGCCTATTCCTATGGCTACACCTTC.

V usage is TRBV10-2 and J usage is TRBJ2-2, with no clear D. V gave up 6 bases and J gave up 5 bases, with 10 bases separating them. Germline V gene lookup returns CDR1 WSHSY and CDR2 SAAADI. The CDR3 sequence is 13 residues long. The DNA of the CDR3 is TGCGCCAGCAGCCTTTTGTTAACCGGGGAGCTGTTTTTT. Translated: CASSLLLTGELFF.

This chain links TRBV24-1 with TRBJ1-5; possible D gene TRBD1, 5 bases. There are 14 residues in the CDR3. V lost 3 bases, J lost 4 bases, and 9 bases lay in between. Germline CDR1 is KGHDR and CDR2 is SFDVKD. The DNA for the CDR3 is TGTGCCACCAGTGATGGGGGGGTGAATCAGCCCCAGCATTTT. It is translated as CATSDGGVNQPQHF.

V is TRBV12-3 or TRBV12-4 and J is TRBJ2-3; D remains unclear. Trimming took 3 bases from V and 4 from J, leaving 8 bases between them. This CDR3 has 13 residues. This CDR3 reads CASSLGSSDTQYF. The CDR3 bases are TGTGCCAGCAGTTTGGGCTCGTCAGATACGCAGTATTTT.

The rearrangement uses TRBV6-5 and TRBJ1-5, with D uncertain. This CDR3 is built from 12 residues. Per the germline V gene, CDR1 is MNHEY and CDR2 is SVGAGI. The V and J ends lost 6 bases and 7 bases respectively, with 10 bases between them. In nucleotides, the CDR3 is TGTGCCAGCAGATTGGGCAGACAGCCCCAGCATTTT. This translates into CASRLGRQPQHF.